Each of the 31 T cell receptor beta chains below was sequenced from the same sample in a study of human T cells and chemical hapten exposure. One entry per CDR3 protein, called by TCRdb with MiXCR from the 5' RACE reads. The table includes 80,000 or so distinct CDR3 sequences, 15% to 20% detected once. Total RNA was extracted from unfractionated whole blood. The receptors were gathered from a female donor in good health.

The CDR3 DNA reads TGTGCCAGCAGCGAAGGAAACACCATATATTTT. As protein: CASSEGNTIYF. The chain uses TRBV9 and TRBJ1-3, with D unclear. V lost 3 bases to trimming and J lost 4 bases, with 2 bases between them. The CDR3 sequence is 11 residues long. Germline V gene sequence: CDR1 SGDLS, CDR2 YYNGEE.

V usage is TRBV6-5 and J usage is TRBJ2-5, with 10 bases lining up with TRBD1. CDR1 and CDR2 from the germline V gene are MNHEY and SVGAGI. The CDR3 loop spans 13 amino acids. J lost 4 bases, V lost 6 bases, and 2 bases had no gene match. The CDR3 loop is CASSRDRGETQYF. As DNA, the CDR3 is TGTGCCAGCAGCCGGGACAGGGGAGAGACCCAGTACTTC.

V is TRBV20-1 and J is TRBJ1-5; a possible D gene is TRBD1 (5 bases). The germline V gene encodes CDR1 DFQATT and CDR2 SNEGSKA (reference sequence). The CDR3 length is 13 residues. Trimming stripped 6 bases from V and 3 bases from J, with 12 bases between. The CDR3 spells CSARRGANQPQHF. The CDR3 DNA follows: TGCAGTGCCCGAAGGGGCGCCAATCAGCCCCAGCATTTT.

CDR3 nucleotide sequence: TGCAGCGTTGCACAGGGGTACGGCTACACCTTC. Translating it yields CSVAQGYGYTF. V is TRBV29-1 and J is TRBJ1-2; TRBD1 matches 7 bases. From germline, CDR1 is SQVTM and CDR2 ANQGSEA. CDR3 length: 11 amino acids. Losses at the gene ends were 4 bases for V and 8 bases for J; bases not matched to a gene: 4.

This clonotype was observed at least ten times. The J gene is TRBJ2-3, the V gene TRBV29-1; D unresolved. CDR1 and CDR2 from the germline V gene are SQVTM and ANQGSEA. This CDR3 is built from 12 residues. Deletions cut 5 bases from V and 2 bases from J, with 8 bases between. The CDR3 spells CSVSPYTDTQYF. CDR3 nucleotides: TGCAGCGTTTCACCGTACACAGATACGCAGTATTTT.

The rearrangement links TRBV29-1 to TRBJ2-1; D is possibly TRBD2 (5 bases). Looked up from germline, CDR1 is SQVTM and CDR2 is ANQGSEA. This CDR3 comprises 14 residues. Trimming shortened V by 6 bases and J by 4 bases, and 16 bases separated the two germline ends. Written as DNA, the CDR3 is TGCAGCGTCCGGACGGGATCGAGGTACAATGAGCAGTTCTTC. It is translated as CSVRTGSRYNEQFF.

The gene calls are TRBV5-1 and TRBJ1-6; D is unclear. The germline CDR1 and CDR2 sequences are SGHRS and YFSETQ. The CDR3 length is 15 residues. Deletions cut 0 bases from V and 6 bases from J, with 10 bases between. The CDR3 DNA is TGCGCCAGCAGCTTGGAGACCCGGACTAATTCACCCCTCCACTTT. Translated: CASSLETRTNSPLHF. Filled out from reference TRBV5-1 and TRBJ1-6, the complete variable domain reads KAGVTQTPRYLIKTRGQQVTLSCSPISGHRSVSWYQQTPGQGLQFLFEYFSETQRNKGNFPGRFSGRQFSNSRSEMNVSTLELGDSALYLCASSLETRTNSPLHFGNGTRLTVT.

The chain recombines TRBV7-2 with TRBJ2-7; possibly TRBD1 for D (6 bases). V was shortened by 4 bases and J by 3 bases, with 13 bases between the two germline ends. CDR1 is SGHTA and CDR2 is FQGNSA in the germline V gene. The CDR3 loop spans 14 amino acids. CDR3 sequence: CASSSRQAFYEQYF. The DNA for the CDR3 is TGTGCCAGCAGCTCTCGACAGGCTTTCTACGAGCAGTACTTC.

The rearrangement joins TRBV6-4 to TRBJ2-1; TRBD2 agrees at 12 bases. With V trimmed by 0 bases and J by 6 bases, 0 bases remained unmatched. The CDR3 consists of 15 residues. CDR1 is MRHNA and CDR2 is SNTAGT in the germline V gene. The CDR3 loop reads CASSDSTSGSNEQFF. The CDR3 DNA reads as TGTGCCAGCAGTGACTCGACTAGCGGGAGCAATGAGCAGTTCTTC.

This clonotype was counted a few times. V and J are TRBV19 and TRBJ1-2; 10 bases map to TRBD1. With V trimmed by 8 bases and J by 5 bases, 2 bases remained unmatched. The CDR3 has 12 residues. The germline V gene encodes CDR1 LNHDA and CDR2 SQIVND (reference sequence). The CDR3 coding sequence is TGTGCCAGTGCGGGACAGGGGTATGGCTACACCTTC. This translates into CASAGQGYGYTF.

The chain couples TRBV20-1 to TRBJ1-2; the match to TRBD1 covers 9 bases. Per the germline V gene, CDR1 is DFQATT and CDR2 is SNEGSKA (reference sequence). This CDR3 is 13 amino acids long. Trimming cost V 6 bases and J 4 bases; bases outside gene matches: 6. As DNA, the CDR3 is TGCAGTGCCCAGGGACAGGGCGGCTATGGCTACACCTTC. This gives the protein CSAQGQGGYGYTF.

J is TRBJ1-1 and V is TRBV6-1, with D possibly TRBD1 on 6 matching bases. V dropped 8 bases and J dropped 3 bases, with 16 bases sitting between them. This CDR3 is 14 amino acids long. Looked up from germline, CDR1 is MNHNS and CDR2 is SASEGT. In DNA, the CDR3 is TGTGCCAGCCTCTTACAGGGAGGTTACACTGAAGCTTTCTTT. Translating it yields CASLLQGGYTEAFF.

This clonotype was found many times. V gene TRBV20-1 combines with J gene TRBJ1-4; D not certain. This CDR3 contains 15 residues. Germline V gene sequence: CDR1 DFQATT, CDR2 SNEGSKA (reference sequence). The V and J ends lost 0 bases and 5 bases respectively, with 13 bases between them. The CDR3 DNA is TGCAGTGCTAGAGAGGATGGGGTTAGGAATGAAAAACTGTTTTTT. Its translation is CSAREDGVRNEKLFF.

In this sample, this clonotype turned up a few times. The V gene is TRBV29-1, the J gene TRBJ2-6; D is uncertain. This CDR3 is built from 12 residues. Germline V CDR1 and CDR2: SQVTM, ANQGSEA. Trimming took 5 bases from V and 4 from J, leaving 6 bases between them. The chain's CDR3 is CSVMNGANVLTF. Here the CDR3 DNA reads TGCAGCGTTATGAACGGGGCCAACGTCCTGACTTTC.

The J gene is TRBJ2-1, the V gene TRBV27; D unresolved. V was cut by 5 bases and J by 3 bases, with 20 bases left in between. The CDR3 has 17 residues. From germline, CDR1 is MNHEY and CDR2 SMNVEV (reference sequence). The CDR3: CASSRTGSDISYNEQFF. The DNA for the CDR3 is TGTGCCAGCAGTCGGACGGGCAGTGATATAAGCTACAATGAGCAGTTCTTC.

This clonotype came up a few times. V usage is TRBV7-9 and J usage is TRBJ2-7, with a tentative D call TRBD1 (6 bases). Germline CDR1 and CDR2: SEHNR and FQNEAQ (reference sequence). The V gene lost 3 bases and the J gene lost 5 bases, with 14 bases spanning the gap. The CDR3 is 14 amino acids. As DNA, the CDR3 is TGTGCCAGCAGCTTCGGACAGCCCAAGGACGAGCAGTACTTC. This translates into CASSFGQPKDEQYF.

This rearrangement joins TRBV5-1 to TRBJ1-6, with D unclear. The CDR3 covers 13 residues. Germline CDR1 is SGHRS and CDR2 is YFSETQ. Between the trimmed V and J ends, which lost 3 bases and 6 bases, there was a span of 7 bases. The CDR3 is CASSSEPNSPLHF. DNA for the CDR3: TGCGCCAGCAGCTCCGAACCTAATTCACCCCTCCACTTT.

This clonotype has more than one count but fewer than ten. J is TRBJ1-1 and V is TRBV7-8; TRBD1 might be the D (6 bases). Germline CDR1 is SGHVS and CDR2 is FQNEAQ. Deletions cut 4 bases from V and 5 bases from J, with 11 bases between. The CDR3 has 13 amino acids. Here the CDR3 DNA reads TGTGCCAGCAGCTATACAGGGAAGACTGAAGCTTTCTTT. Its translation: CASSYTGKTEAFF.

A few counts support this clonotype. V is TRBV29-1 and J is TRBJ2-5; TRBD2 matches 11 bases. The length of the CDR3 is 15 residues. Trimming cost V 3 bases and J 5 bases; bases outside gene matches: 8. CDR1 is SQVTM and CDR2 is ANQGSEA in the germline V gene. The CDR3 loop reads CSVDLAGGSAETQYF. For the CDR3, the DNA is TGCAGCGTTGATCTAGCGGGGGGCTCCGCGGAGACCCAGTACTTC.

The chain carries TRBV7-9 and TRBJ1-5; 7 bases map to TRBD1. The V gene's germline CDR1 is SEHNR and CDR2 FQNEAQ (reference sequence). This CDR3 comprises 14 residues. V was pared by 4 bases and J by 6 bases, with 6 bases of the junction left unmatched. The CDR3 reads CASSSQGRGQPQHF. The CDR3 DNA reads as TGTGCCAGCAGCTCACAGGGGAGGGGTCAGCCCCAGCATTTT.

This chain joins TRBV6-2 or TRBV6-3 and TRBJ2-1; D is unresolved. Trimming took 2 bases from V and 0 from J, leaving 14 bases between them. The CDR3 runs to 17 residues. Germline V lookup: CDR1 MNHEY, CDR2 SVGEGT. This chain's CDR3 is CASSYQRALSSYNEQFF. The CDR3 DNA is TGTGCCAGCAGTTACCAACGGGCACTTAGCTCCTACAATGAGCAGTTCTTC.

V and J are TRBV7-2 and TRBJ2-4; D is possibly TRBD2 (5 bases). Germline lookup yields CDR1 SGHTA and CDR2 FQGNSA. Trimming stripped 1 base from V and 5 bases from J, with 12 bases between. The CDR3 is 15 residues long. The CDR3 spells CASSLVPSSENIQYF. DNA of the CDR3: TGTGCCAGCAGCTTAGTCCCTAGCAGCGAAAACATTCAGTACTTC.

This clonotype has only a few counts. This chain connects TRBV29-1 to TRBJ2-5; 7 nucleotides match TRBD1. V was clipped by 5 bases and J by 1 base; unmatched bases: 13. The CDR3 has 16 residues. CDR1 is SQVTM, CDR2 ANQGSEA, per germline. For the CDR3, the DNA is TGCAGCGTTCGGCAATTCGGAAGGACAGGCCAAGAGACCCAGTACTTC. Translating it yields CSVRQFGRTGQETQYF.

J is TRBJ2-3 and V is TRBV7-2, with 8 bases identical to TRBD1. In germline, CDR1 is SGHTA, CDR2 FQGNSA. V was clipped by 5 bases and J by 4 bases; unmatched bases: 5. This CDR3 is built from 14 residues. The CDR3: CASSPQGASDTQYF. CDR3 DNA: TGTGCCAGCAGCCCCCAGGGGGCCTCAGATACGCAGTATTTT.

This clonotype was detected many times. The rearrangement joins TRBV29-1 to TRBJ1-2; D unclear. V was shortened by 6 bases and J by 3 bases, with 14 bases between the two germline ends. CDR1 is SQVTM and CDR2 is ANQGSEA in the germline V gene. CDR3 length: 13 residues. The CDR3 DNA sequence: TGCAGCGTCACCCTACGGAGGGACTATGGCTACACCTTC. Translating it yields CSVTLRRDYGYTF.

This chain connects TRBV29-1 to TRBJ1-2; D uncertain. Trimming removed 5 bases at V and 0 bases at J, with 10 bases between. The germline V gene has CDR1 SQVTM and CDR2 ANQGSEA. The length of the CDR3 is 13 residues. The CDR3 protein is CSVYSTANYGYTF. Here the CDR3 DNA reads TGCAGCGTTTATAGTACCGCTAACTATGGCTACACCTTC. The variable domain in full, completed from reference TRBV29-1 and TRBJ1-2, reads SAVISQKPSRDICQRGTSLTIQCQVDSQVTMMFWYRQQPGQSLTLIATANQGSEATYESGFVIDKFPISRPNLTFSTLTVSNMSPEDSSIYLCSVYSTANYGYTFGSGTRLTVV.

The rearrangement links TRBV20-1 to TRBJ1-3; D is unclear. CDR1 is DFQATT, CDR2 SNEGSKA, per germline (reference sequence). V was pared by 2 bases and J by 3 bases, with 8 bases between. The CDR3 runs to 13 residues. In nucleotides, the CDR3 is TGCAGTGCTAGAACCAACGTTGGAAACACCATATATTTT. Its translation: CSARTNVGNTIYF.

This chain links TRBV29-1 with TRBJ2-3; D possibly uses TRBD1 or TRBD2 (5 bases each). The V end was cut by 2 bases, the J end by 7 bases, with 10 bases between. This CDR3 is built from 12 residues. Germline CDR1 SQVTM, CDR2 ANQGSEA. This chain's CDR3 is CSVELGRNTQYF. The CDR3 nucleotides read TGCAGCGTTGAATTGGGACGTAATACGCAGTATTTT.

This chain connects TRBV20-1 to TRBJ2-1; a weak D match, TRBD2 (5 bases). Trimming took 6 bases from V and 6 from J, leaving 18 bases between them. This CDR3 region has 14 residues. The germline gives CDR1 DFQATT, CDR2 SNEGSKA (reference sequence). The CDR3 DNA follows: TGCAGTGCCCCTGGGCCCCTCGGGATCAATGAGCAGTTCTTC. It codes for CSAPGPLGINEQFF.

This clonotype has just a few counts. The chain has TRBV15 and TRBJ1-2; unclear D gene. The CDR3 has 14 residues. CDR1 LNHNV and CDR2 YYDKDF come from the germline V gene (reference sequence). Trimming removed 0 bases from V and 6 bases from J, with 11 bases in between. The CDR3 DNA sequence: TGTGCCACCAGCAGAGATGGGGATCGGGATGGCTACACCTTC. It codes for CATSRDGDRDGYTF. Using reference TRBV15 and TRBJ1-2 for the parts outside the CDR3, the full variable domain is DAMVIQNPRYQVTQFGKPVTLSCSQTLNHNVMYWYQQKSSQAPKLLFHYYDKDFNNEADTPDNFQSRRPNTSFCFLDIRSPGLGDTAMYLCATSRDGDRDGYTFGSGTRLTVV.

V usage is TRBV20-1 and J usage is TRBJ1-4; 8 bases are a match to TRBD1. After removal of 4 bases from V and 5 bases from J, the junction contained 15 bases not matched to a gene. This CDR3 spans 17 amino acids. CDR1 and CDR2 from the germline V gene are DFQATT and SNEGSKA (reference sequence). The CDR3 spells CSAKRTGFRLLNEKLFF. CDR3 nucleotides: TGCAGTGCTAAGAGGACAGGGTTCCGACTCTTGAATGAAAAACTGTTTTTT.